This T cell receptor (beta chain) was profiled in a study of control samples from healthy donors and cancer patients. TCRdb's table, derived via immunoSEQ multiplex PCR, lists solely in-frame clones and lacks some. This sample has 100,000 to 150,000 clones, with 70% to 90% found just once. Specimen: blood. The source of this sequence is a man aged 45-65 years in good health.

DNA of the CDR3: TGTGCCACATTACAGGGGGCCCGTGGCTACACCTTC. Translation gives CATLQGARGYTF. V and J are TRBV19 and TRBJ1-2; TRBD1 matches at 9 bases. With 10 bases clipped from V and 7 bases from J, the junction kept 7 bases outside the gene matches. Germline values: CDR1 LNHDA, CDR2 SQIVND (reference sequence). This CDR3 is built from 12 residues.